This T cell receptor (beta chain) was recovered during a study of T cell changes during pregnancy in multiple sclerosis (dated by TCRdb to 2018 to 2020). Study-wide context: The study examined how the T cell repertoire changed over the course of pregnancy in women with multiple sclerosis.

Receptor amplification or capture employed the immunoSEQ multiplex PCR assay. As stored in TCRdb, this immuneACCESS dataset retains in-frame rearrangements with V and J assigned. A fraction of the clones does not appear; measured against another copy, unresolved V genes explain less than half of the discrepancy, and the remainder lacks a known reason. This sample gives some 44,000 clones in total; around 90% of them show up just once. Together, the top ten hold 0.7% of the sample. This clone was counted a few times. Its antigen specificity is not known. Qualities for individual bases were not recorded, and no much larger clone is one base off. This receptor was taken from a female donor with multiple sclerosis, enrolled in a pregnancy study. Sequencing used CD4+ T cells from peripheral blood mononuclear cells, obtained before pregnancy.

Read as DNA, the sequence is TGTGCCAGTAGTCCACAGGGATGGTACGAGCAGTACTTC. Translation gives CASSPQGWYEQYF. The chain is assembled from TRBV19 and TRBJ2-7; TRBD1 is possibly the D segment (6 matching bases). Trimming removed 5 bases from V and 4 bases from J, leaving 12 bases between the germline ends. CDR1 and CDR2, looked up from the germline V gene (reference sequence), are LNHDA and SQIVND. Its CDR3 holds 13 amino acids, cysteine through phenylalanine. The retained sequence is limited to the CDR3, 39 bases, with the frame set at the first base. Here the CDR3 is joined to the reference TRBV19 and TRBJ2-7 genes, and the full variable domain is: DGGITQSPKYLFRKEGQNVTLSCEQNLNHDAMYWYRQDPGQGLRLIYYSQIVNDFQKGDIAEGYSVSREKKESFPLTVTSAQKNPTAFYLCASSPQGWYEQYFGPGTRLTVT.